What follows is one T cell receptor beta chain and its context. The source of the sample is a study of blood T cell repertoires in COVID-19. Study-level information: COVID-19 samples, acute and convalescent, were from the United States, Italy and Spain. Nucleic acid was either cDNA or gDNA, and it came from T cells, B-cell-depleted T cells, or PBMCs.

Patients in Seattle were enrolled during active infection, then followed longitudinally. Source study methods: From reference gene primer amplification, estimates of nucleated cell counts were derived. The table came from immunoSEQ multiplex PCR; TCRdb's copy has only in-frame clones and leaves some out. D and trimming come from the DNA, and the V and J calls and clone size come from that table. The data contain about 300,000 clones, about 88% of them seen just once; the ten biggest clones take up roughly 1.5%. This CDR3 spans 15 amino acids. Germline V lookup: CDR1 MDHEN, CDR2 SYDVKM. Trimming cost V 11 bases and J 5 bases, with 24 bases left between them.

Sequencing was carried out using peripheral blood. The chain links TRBV28 to TRBJ2-5; the D gene is possibly TRBD2 (7 bases). The origin of this receptor is a human donor with COVID-19, enrolled during active disease. The donor label of this sample is uncertain. The CDR3 protein is CAGGAHGAGVETQYF. The DNA for the CDR3 is TGTGCCGGGGGGGCCCATGGCGCCGGGGTGGAGACCCAGTACTTC.